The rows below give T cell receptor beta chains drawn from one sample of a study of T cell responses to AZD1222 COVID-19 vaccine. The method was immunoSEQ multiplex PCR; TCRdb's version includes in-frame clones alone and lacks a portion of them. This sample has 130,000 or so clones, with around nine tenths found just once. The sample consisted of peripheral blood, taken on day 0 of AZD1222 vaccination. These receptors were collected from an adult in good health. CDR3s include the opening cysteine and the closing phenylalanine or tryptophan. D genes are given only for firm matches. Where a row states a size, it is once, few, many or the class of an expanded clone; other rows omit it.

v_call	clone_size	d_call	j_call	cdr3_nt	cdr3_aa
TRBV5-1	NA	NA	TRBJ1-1	TGCGCCAGCAGCTTGATAAGGACCGAAAGTGAAGCTTTCTTT	CASSLIRTESEAFF
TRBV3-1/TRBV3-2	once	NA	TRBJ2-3	TGTGCCAGCAGCCAAAGAGCGGGGACAGGCACAGATACGCAGTATTTT	CASSQRAGTGTDTQYF
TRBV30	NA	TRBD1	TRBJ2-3	TGTGCCTGGAGTGCCATCCGGACAGGGACTAGCACAGATACGCAGTATTTT	CAWSAIRTGTSTDTQYF
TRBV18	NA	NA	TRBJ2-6	TGTGCCAGCTCACACCGGGACACAGGCTCTGGGGCCAACGTCCTGACTTTC	CASSHRDTGSGANVLTF
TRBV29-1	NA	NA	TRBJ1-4	TGCAGCGTTGAGACTAGCGAAAAACTGTTTTTT	CSVETSEKLFF
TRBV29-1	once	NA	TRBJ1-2	TGCAGCGTTGAAGGCAGGGATAACTATGGCTACACCTTC	CSVEGRDNYGYTF
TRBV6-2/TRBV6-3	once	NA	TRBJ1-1	TGTGCCAGCAGTTTTGTAAGGGAATCGGAAGCTTTCTTT	CASSFVRESEAFF
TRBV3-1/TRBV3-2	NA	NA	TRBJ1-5	TGTGCCAGCAGCTATGAAAATCAGCCCCAGCATTTT	CASSYENQPQHF
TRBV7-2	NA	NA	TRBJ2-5	TGTGCCAGCAGACCCTCCGGGATAGAAGAGACCCAGTACTTC	CASRPSGIEETQYF
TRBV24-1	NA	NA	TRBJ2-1	TGTGCCACCAGAGACAACAGGGCCCCCTACAATGAGCAGTTCTTC	CATRDNRAPYNEQFF
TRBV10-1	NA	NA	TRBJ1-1	TGCGCCAGCAGTGAGTTAGGGGACGGAGGTTTGAACACTGAAGCTTTCTTT	CASSELGDGGLNTEAFF
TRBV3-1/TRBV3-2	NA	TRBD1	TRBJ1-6	TGTGCCAGCAGCCGCGACAGGGGTCGGACACCCCTCCACTTT	CASSRDRGRTPLHF
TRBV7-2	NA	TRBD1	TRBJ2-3	TGTGCCAGCAGCTTAGGGCTTGTGACAGGGTATCAAGATACGCAGTATTTT	CASSLGLVTGYQDTQYF
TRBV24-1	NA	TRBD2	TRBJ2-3	TGTGCCACCAGTGACCGCACTAGCGGGGGCACAGATACGCAGTATTTT	CATSDRTSGGTDTQYF
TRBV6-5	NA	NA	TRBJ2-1	TGTGCCAGCAGCGCGGACAAGGCCTACAATGAGCAGTTCTTC	CASSADKAYNEQFF
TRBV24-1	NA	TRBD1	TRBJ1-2	TGTGCCACCAGTGATTACGGACAGGGGGGTGGCTACACCTTC	CATSDYGQGGGYTF
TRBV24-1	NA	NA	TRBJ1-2	TGTGCCACCAGTTTCGGGCAGAACTATGGCTACACCTTC	CATSFGQNYGYTF
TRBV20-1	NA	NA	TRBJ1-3	TGCAGTGCTAGTAGCTGGCAGGGCATGGGAAACACCATATATTTT	CSASSWQGMGNTIYF
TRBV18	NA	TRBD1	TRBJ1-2	TGTGCCAGCTCACCAGAGTCCTTAGGGGGCGGCTACACCTTC	CASSPESLGGGYTF
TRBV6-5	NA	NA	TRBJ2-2	TGTGCCAGCAGTTACGGGGGTGGAGGGGAGCTGTTTTTT	CASSYGGGGELFF
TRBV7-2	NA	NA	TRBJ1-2	TGTGCCAGCAGCTCCCTTGACAGGAATATCATCAGGGGCTACACCTTC	CASSSLDRNIIRGYTF
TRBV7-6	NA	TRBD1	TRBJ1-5	TGTGCCAGCAGCCCATGGGCGGGACAGGGTGGTCAGCCCCAGCATTTT	CASSPWAGQGGQPQHF
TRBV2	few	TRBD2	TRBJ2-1	TGTGCCAGCAAACCGGGGGGAGGAAATGAGCAGTTCTTC	CASKPGGGNEQFF
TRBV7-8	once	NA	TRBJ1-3	TGTGCCAGCAGCTTTAGGGGAGCTGGAAACACCATATATTTT	CASSFRGAGNTIYF
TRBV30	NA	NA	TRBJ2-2	TGTGCCTGGAGGGGGACACTGAACACCGGGGAGCTGTTTTTT	CAWRGTLNTGELFF
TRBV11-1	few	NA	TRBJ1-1	TGTGCCAGCAGCCCGGGTAGTAGACCTGAAGCTTTCTTT	CASSPGSRPEAFF
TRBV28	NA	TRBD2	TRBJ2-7	TGTGCCAGCTCCCGGAGCGGGGCCTACGAGCAGTACTTC	CASSRSGAYEQYF
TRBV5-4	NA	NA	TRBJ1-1	TGTGCCAGCAGCTCTCAAGGCGACACTGAAGCTTTCTTT	CASSSQGDTEAFF
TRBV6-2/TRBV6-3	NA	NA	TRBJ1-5	TGTGCCAGCAGTGCCCGCCTTTATCAGCCCCAGCATTTT	CASSARLYQPQHF
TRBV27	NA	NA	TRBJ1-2	TGTGCCAGCAGTATGGGGAATAACTGGGGCTACACCTTC	CASSMGNNWGYTF
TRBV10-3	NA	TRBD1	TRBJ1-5	TGTGCCATCAGTGCCGACAGGGGCAATCAGCCCCAGCATTTT	CAISADRGNQPQHF
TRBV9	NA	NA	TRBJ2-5	TGTGCCAGCAGCGTAGACCAGTACCAAGAGACCCAGTACTTC	CASSVDQYQETQYF
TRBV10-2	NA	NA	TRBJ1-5	TGCGCCAGCAGCCCAAATAGCAATCAGCCCCAGCATTTT	CASSPNSNQPQHF
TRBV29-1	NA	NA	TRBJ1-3	TGCAGCGTTGAAGATTCAGGGGTAGCTGGAAACACCATATATTTT	CSVEDSGVAGNTIYF
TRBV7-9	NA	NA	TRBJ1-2	TGTGCCAGCAGCTCGCTTTTAGAAACTTCCTTGTATGGCTACACCTTC	CASSSLLETSLYGYTF
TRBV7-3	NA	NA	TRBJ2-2	TGTGCCAGCAGCTTAACGTTCAGGGTAAGAGAGGCCGGGGAGCTGTTTTTT	CASSLTFRVREAGELFF
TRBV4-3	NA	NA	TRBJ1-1	TGCGCCAGCAGCCAAGATTGGGAAGGGACGGAAGCTTTCTTT	CASSQDWEGTEAFF
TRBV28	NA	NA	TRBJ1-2	TGTGCCAGCAGTTCCCCTGCAGGGCTCGGCTATGGCTACACCTTC	CASSSPAGLGYGYTF
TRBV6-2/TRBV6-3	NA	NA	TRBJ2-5	TGTGCCAGCAGTTATGGGGGATTGGAGACCCAGTACTTC	CASSYGGLETQYF
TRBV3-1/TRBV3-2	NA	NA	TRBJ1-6	TGTGCCAGCAGCAGAAGACAGGTTAATAATTCACCCCTCCACTTT	CASSRRQVNNSPLHF
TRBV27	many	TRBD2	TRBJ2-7	TGTGCCAGCCGCAGTTGGACTAGCGGGGGGGACCCCTACGAGCAGTACTTC	CASRSWTSGGDPYEQYF
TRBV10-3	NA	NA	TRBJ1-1	TGTGCCATCAGTGGACAGAATGAAGCTTTCTTT	CAISGQNEAFF